The 11 T cell receptor beta chains below were found in one sample sequenced in a study of glioma-infiltrating T cells after dendritic cell vaccination. Libraries were prepared by immunoSEQ multiplex PCR; TCRdb keeps only in-frame clonotypes and omits some of them. The sample includes tens of thousands of clones, 85% of them seen just once. Regarding time point: after dendritic cell vaccination, including at tumor progression/relapse. The sequences come from blood, collected after dendritic cell vaccination. The source of these receptors is a human donor with glioblastoma.

Only a few counts were recorded for this clone. The rearrangement links TRBV6-4 to TRBJ2-1; D unresolved. CDR3 length equals 14 residues. V lost 4 bases, J lost 8 bases, and 15 bases lay in between. Germline V gives CDR1 MRHNA, CDR2 SNTAGT. CDR3 in amino acids: CASSVSAEVDEQFF. Here the CDR3 DNA reads TGTGCCAGCAGTGTGAGTGCGGAAGTCGATGAGCAGTTCTTC.

The chain links TRBV11-3 to TRBJ2-7; 7 bases line up with TRBD2. The trim removed 5 bases at V and 3 bases at J, leaving 4 bases unmatched. Looked up from germline, CDR1 is SGHNT and CDR2 is YENEEA. There are 13 residues in the CDR3. The CDR3 nucleotides read TGTGCCAGCAGCACCGGGGGGAGCTACGAGCAGTACTTC. Translation gives CASSTGGSYEQYF.

The rearrangement links TRBV5-5 to TRBJ1-1; D remains unclear. This CDR3 is built from 16 residues. Trimming left V 1 base short and J 0 bases short, with 13 bases between. In germline, CDR1 is SGHKS, CDR2 YYEKEE (reference sequence). In nucleotides, the CDR3 is TGTGCCAGCAGCTTGATCCCCGCACTGATGAACACTGAAGCTTTCTTT. It encodes CASSLIPALMNTEAFF.

The chain has TRBV6-5 and TRBJ2-1, with 7 bases lining up with TRBD1. The CDR3 runs 14 residues. Germline assignment: CDR1 MNHEY and CDR2 SVGAGI. Trimming at V came to 3 bases and at J to 6 bases, leaving 5 bases not matched to a gene. The CDR3 coding sequence is TGTGCCAGCAGTTATTCTCGACAGGGCAATGAGCAGTTCTTC. Translating it yields CASSYSRQGNEQFF.

The chain is built from TRBV27 and TRBJ2-2, with D unclear. CDR1 is MNHEY, CDR2 SMNVEV, per germline (reference sequence). With 4 bases removed from V and 7 bases from J, the gap between germline ends came to 7 bases. This CDR3 has 12 residues. CDR3 residues: CASSSLLGELFF. The CDR3 coding sequence is TGTGCCAGCAGTTCACTTCTCGGGGAGCTGTTTTTT.

This clone appeared once. The gene calls are TRBV5-1 and TRBJ2-2; 8 bases line up with TRBD1. J lost 7 bases, V lost 5 bases, and 10 bases had no gene match. CDR1 is SGHRS and CDR2 is YFSETQ in the germline V gene. This CDR3 is built from 15 residues. CDR3 region: CASRPDRAHVGELFF. The CDR3, as DNA: TGCGCCAGCAGACCGGACAGGGCGCACGTCGGGGAGCTGTTTTTT.

The rearrangement joins TRBV6-6 to TRBJ1-3, with TRBD1 as a possible D gene (6 bases). Looked up from germline, CDR1 is MNHNY and CDR2 is SVGAGI (reference sequence). The CDR3 sequence is 14 residues long. V lost 6 bases and J 4 bases, leaving 13 bases between the germline ends. Here the CDR3 reads CASSPGTPGNTIYF. CDR3 sequence (DNA): TGTGCCAGCAGCCCCGGGACACCCGGAAACACCATATATTTT.

The V call is TRBV6-5, the J call TRBJ2-5; D remains ambiguous. Germline V gene lookup returns CDR1 MNHEY and CDR2 SVGAGI. The V end lost 5 bases, the J end lost 1 base, and 8 bases lay between the germline ends. This CDR3 is built from 13 residues. CDR3 protein: CASSNSGQETQYF. CDR3 sequence (DNA): TGTGCCAGCAGTAATTCGGGCCAAGAGACCCAGTACTTC.

This sequence joins TRBV7-9 and TRBJ2-7; unclear D gene. V was trimmed by 4 bases and J by 0 bases, leaving 13 bases between them. CDR1 is SEHNR and CDR2 is FQNEAQ in the germline V gene (reference sequence). The CDR3 is 15 amino acids. CDR3 nucleotide sequence: TGTGCCAGCAGCTCACCCACAGAAACCTCCTACGAGCAGTACTTC. Translation: CASSSPTETSYEQYF. The full variable domain, its missing parts supplied by reference TRBV7-9 and TRBJ2-7, is DTGVSQNPRHKITKRGQNVTFRCDPISEHNRLYWYRQTLGQGPEFLTYFQNEAQLEKSRLLSDRFSAERPKGSFSTLEIQRTEQGDSAMYLCASSSPTETSYEQYFGPGTRLTVT.

This clone was seen once. This chain links TRBV23-1 with TRBJ2-7, with 7 bases aligning to TRBD1. TRBV23-1 belongs to the ORF category, with a function that is uncertain. V shed 1 base and J 4 bases; nucleotides not matched to a gene: 19. There are 19 residues in the CDR3. CDR3 DNA sequence: TGCGCCAGCAGTCAATTTGACAGGGTGGCGATCATAGGGTGGTACGAGCAGTACTTC. It translates to CASSQFDRVAIIGWYEQYF.

The chain uses TRBV11-3 and TRBJ2-5; 7 bases map to TRBD2. With 5 bases clipped from V and 2 bases from J, the junction kept 5 bases outside the gene matches. This CDR3 spans 14 amino acids. Germline loops: CDR1 SGHNT, CDR2 YENEEA. In nucleotides, the CDR3 is TGTGCCAGCAGCCAGGGCGGGGGACAAGAGACCCAGTACTTC. This encodes CASSQGGGQETQYF.